The rows below give T cell receptor beta chains drawn from one sample of a study of T cell clonotyping in hematopoietic cell transplantation. Sequencing used immunoSEQ multiplex PCR; TCRdb keeps in-frame clones, though not all of them. The data contain 27,000 or so clones, approximately 96% of them singletons. Material for sequencing was peripheral blood mononuclear cells. These receptors originate from a man aged 45-60 years in good health. Some clones in this sample may be carry-over from other donors' samples. CDR3s include the opening cysteine and the closing phenylalanine or tryptophan. A D gene is named only where the DNA matches it firmly. Clone size appears in some rows only: once, few, many, or a class for an expanded clone.

abundance	d_gene	v_gene	j_gene	len	CDR3aa	CDR3nt
-	-	TRBV5-6	TRBJ1-1	18	CASSLTAGRRYTNTEAFF	TGTGCCAGCAGCTTGACGGCGGGGCGACGCTACACTAACACTGAAGCTTTCTTT
-	-	TRBV5-6	TRBJ2-2	14	CASSPLGTIGELFF	TGTGCCAGCAGCCCCCTCGGGACGATCGGGGAGCTGTTTTTT
-	-	TRBV6-1	TRBJ2-6	15	CASSFSASGANVLTF	TGTGCCAGCAGTTTTTCAGCCTCTGGGGCCAACGTCCTGACTTTC
-	-	TRBV5-4	TRBJ2-2	15	CASSFGQSNTGELFF	TGTGCCAGCAGCTTCGGCCAGTCGAACACCGGGGAGCTGTTTTTT
-	TRBD1	TRBV2	TRBJ2-3	15	CASSDAGGGTDTQYF	TGTGCCAGCAGTGACGCAGGGGGCGGGACAGATACGCAGTATTTT
-	-	TRBV30	TRBJ1-2	12	CAWSKRGYGYTF	TGTGCCTGGAGTAAGAGGGGCTATGGCTACACCTTC
-	TRBD1	TRBV6-5	TRBJ1-6	16	CASSYLWGQNNSPLHF	TGTGCCAGCAGTTACTTGTGGGGACAGAATAATTCACCCCTCCACTTT
-	-	TRBV7-8	TRBJ2-1	12	CASSFTKHEQFF	TGTGCCAGCAGCTTTACTAAACATGAGCAGTTCTTC
-	TRBD2	TRBV7-9	TRBJ2-2	15	CAGRPGTSDGGELFF	TGTGCCGGCCGACCAGGGACTAGCGATGGCGGGGAGCTGTTTTTT
-	TRBD1	TRBV29-1	TRBJ1-2	13	CSGGDRDTDRYTF	TGCAGCGGAGGGGACAGGGACACTGATCGCTACACCTTC
-	TRBD1	TRBV5-1	TRBJ1-3	15	CASSPATGTGNTIYF	TGCGCCAGCAGCCCTGCGACAGGGACTGGAAACACCATATATTTT
-	-	TRBV7-2	TRBJ1-1	17	CASSFNVGALMNTEAFF	TGTGCCAGCAGCTTCAACGTCGGAGCCCTTATGAACACTGAAGCTTTCTTT
-	-	TRBV12-5	TRBJ2-3	15	CASGLSLMGTDTQYF	TGTGCTAGTGGTTTGTCGCTTATGGGGACAGATACGCAGTATTTT
-	TRBD1	TRBV28	TRBJ2-3	15	CASTQQGLSTDTQYF	TGTGCCAGCACCCAACAGGGGTTAAGCACAGATACGCAGTATTTT
-	-	TRBV7-3	TRBJ1-1	14	CASRSTGQNTEAFF	TGTGCCAGCAGGTCGACAGGCCAGAACACTGAAGCTTTCTTT
-	-	TRBV30	TRBJ1-1	13	CAWGDGLNTEAFF	TGTGCCTGGGGGGACGGATTGAACACTGAAGCTTTCTTT
once	-	TRBV2	TRBJ1-4	15	CASTGTLSTNEKLFF	TGTGCCAGCACTGGTACTTTATCAACTAATGAAAAACTGTTTTTT
-	-	TRBV4-1	TRBJ1-5	15	CASSQDRGRNQPQHF	TGCGCCAGCAGCCAAGACCGAGGGCGCAATCAGCCCCAGCATTTT
-	-	TRBV7-8	TRBJ2-5	14	CASSAGTGGETQYF	TGTGCCAGCAGCGCCGGGACTGGGGGGGAGACCCAGTACTTC
-	-	TRBV10-1	TRBJ1-1	14	CASSWDSKSAQAFF	TGCGCCAGCAGTTGGGACTCAAAATCTGCCCAAGCTTTCTTT
-	-	TRBV29-1	TRBJ1-2	10	CSVEAGANTF	TGCAGCGTTGAAGCCGGGGCTAACACCTTC
-	TRBD2	TRBV5-1	TRBJ2-7	15	CASSPLAGEVNEQYF	TGCGCCAGCAGCCCGCTAGCGGGGGAAGTCAACGAGCAGTACTTC
-	-	TRBV29-1	TRBJ1-1	10	CSAGNTEAFF	TGCAGCGCCGGTAACACTGAAGCTTTCTTT
-	-	TRBV5-4	TRBJ2-2	12	CASRMGSGELFF	TGTGCCAGCAGGATGGGCTCCGGGGAGCTGTTTTTT
-	-	TRBV7-2	TRBJ1-1	13	CASSQGRNTEAFF	TGTGCCAGCAGCCAGGGGCGGAACACTGAAGCTTTCTTT
-	-	TRBV5-1	TRBJ1-3	16	CASSLAPERAGNTIYF	TGCGCCAGCAGCTTGGCACCCGAGAGGGCTGGAAACACCATATATTTT
-	-	TRBV6-1	TRBJ2-3	16	CASSEAGYSSTDTQYF	TGTGCCAGCAGTGAAGCGGGTTACTCTAGCACAGATACGCAGTATTTT
-	-	TRBV5-1	TRBJ2-1	16	CASSPEQRSSYNEQFF	TGCGCCAGCAGCCCGGAACAGCGGAGCTCCTACAATGAGCAGTTCTTC
-	TRBD2	TRBV7-2	TRBJ2-7	18	CASSLPTSGASTAYEQYF	TGTGCCAGCAGCTTACCGACCAGCGGGGCCTCAACGGCCTACGAGCAGTACTTC
-	-	TRBV7-6	TRBJ1-2	14	CASSHPGTPYGYTF	TGTGCCAGCAGCCACCCCGGGACTCCCTATGGCTACACCTTC
-	TRBD1	TRBV4-1	TRBJ1-6	14	CASRRTGDNSPLHF	TGCGCCAGCAGACGGACAGGAGATAATTCACCCCTCCACTTT
-	-	TRBV11-3	TRBJ1-1	13	CASSPAPNTEAFF	TGTGCCAGCAGCCCCGCACCGAACACTGAAGCTTTCTTT
-	-	TRBV4-3	TRBJ2-5	17	CASSQDWGAAGQETQYF	TGCGCCAGCAGCCAAGATTGGGGGGCGGCAGGTCAAGAGACCCAGTACTTC
-	TRBD1	TRBV14	TRBJ1-4	16	CASSQAGQGPNEKLFF	TGTGCCAGCAGCCAAGCCGGACAGGGGCCTAATGAAAAACTGTTTTTT
-	TRBD1	TRBV19	TRBJ1-1	15	CASSPLTGTKSEAFF	TGTGCCAGTAGTCCCCTGACAGGGACTAAATCTGAAGCTTTCTTT
-	TRBD1	TRBV6-5	TRBJ1-2	14	CASSSGGVDYGYTF	TGTGCCAGCAGTTCAGGGGGGGTTGACTATGGCTACACCTTC
-	-	TRBV19	TRBJ1-2	15	CASSARGGGTKGYTF	TGTGCCAGTAGTGCCCGTGGGGGAGGGACTAAAGGCTACACCTTC
-	TRBD1	TRBV5-1	TRBJ1-1	15	CASSVTDRANTEAFF	TGCGCCAGCAGCGTAACGGACAGGGCGAACACTGAAGCTTTCTTT
-	TRBD2	TRBV29-1	TRBJ2-3	14	CSGDSGGITDTQYF	TGCAGCGGAGATAGCGGGGGGATCACAGATACGCAGTATTTT
-	-	TRBV6-5	TRBJ1-4	13	CASSIYLKEKLFF	TGTGCCAGCAGTATCTATCTGAAAGAAAAACTGTTTTTT
-	-	TRBV5-1	TRBJ1-5	13	CASSPDPNQPQHF	TGCGCCAGCAGCCCTGACCCTAATCAGCCCCAGCATTTT
once	TRBD1	TRBV6-6	TRBJ1-4	16	CASSRGLFATNEKLFF	TGTGCCAGCAGTAGGGGGCTTTTTGCAACTAATGAAAAACTGTTTTTT